These T cell receptor beta chains were read from a single sample in a study of blood T cell repertoires in COVID-19. The assay was immunoSEQ multiplex PCR, and TCRdb's table has in-frame clones only and misses some. The sample holds more than 200,000 clones; approximately 84% are singletons and the top ten take approximately 6.1%. What was sequenced was peripheral blood. Receptor source: a man aged 80 or over with acute or convalescent COVID-19. Each CDR3 is given with its conserved first and last residue. Each record gives: CDR3 protein, CDR3 DNA, clone size, D gene, J gene, V gene. A D gene is named only where the DNA matches it firmly. Clone size, where shown, is once, few, many, or a class for clones that have expanded.

CDR3: CASSLTGQGIWDTQYF
DNA: TGTGCCAGCAGCTTAACGGGACAAGGTATCTGGGATACGCAGTATTTT
size: -
D: -
J: TRBJ2-3
V: TRBV7-2

CDR3: CASMVVQGARGEQFF
DNA: TGTGCCAGCATGGTGGTACAGGGGGCGCGGGGTGAGCAGTTCTTC
size: -
D: TRBD1
J: TRBJ2-1
V: TRBV6-5

CDR3: CASSRPGGRGGPDTQYF
DNA: TGTGCCAGCAGCCGCCCCGGCGGTCGGGGGGGCCCAGATACGCAGTATTTT
size: -
D: TRBD2
J: TRBJ2-3
V: TRBV3-1/TRBV3-2

CDR3: CACRAAGNQPQHF
DNA: TGTGCCTGCAGAGCGGCAGGAAATCAGCCCCAGCATTTT
size: -
D: -
J: TRBJ1-5
V: TRBV30

CDR3: CASSLVGVPGNTIYF
DNA: TGTGCCAGCAGCTTAGTCGGGGTTCCTGGAAACACCATATATTTT
size: -
D: -
J: TRBJ1-3
V: TRBV7-9

CDR3: CASSDLGGRIYNEQFF
DNA: TGTGCCAGCAGTGATCTCGGCGGGAGGATCTACAATGAGCAGTTCTTC
size: -
D: TRBD2
J: TRBJ2-1
V: TRBV6-1

CDR3: CASSQDGWRVGPAEAFF
DNA: TGTGCCAGCAGCCAAGACGGATGGAGGGTTGGGCCGGCTGAAGCTTTCTTT
size: -
D: -
J: TRBJ1-1
V: TRBV14

CDR3: CATWGQGVTGNTIYF
DNA: TGTGCCACATGGGGACAGGGAGTCACTGGAAACACCATATATTTT
size: -
D: TRBD1
J: TRBJ1-3
V: TRBV28

CDR3: CASSLRLGQINSPLHF
DNA: TGTGCCAGCAGCTTACGGCTGGGACAAATTAATTCACCCCTCCACTTT
size: -
D: -
J: TRBJ1-6
V: TRBV7-9

CDR3: CASTPGGVSYEQYF
DNA: TGTGCCAGCACCCCCGGGGGGGTCTCCTACGAGCAGTACTTC
size: -
D: TRBD2
J: TRBJ2-7
V: TRBV28

CDR3: CASSLESSGSASRDEQFF
DNA: TGTGCCAGCAGCTTAGAATCTAGCGGGAGTGCCTCTAGGGATGAGCAGTTCTTC
size: -
D: TRBD2
J: TRBJ2-1
V: TRBV7-2

CDR3: CARDYHGAYEQYF
DNA: TGTGCCAGGGACTACCACGGGGCCTACGAGCAGTACTTC
size: -
D: -
J: TRBJ2-7
V: TRBV27

CDR3: CASTGRGFFSYEQYF
DNA: TGTGCCAGCACCGGGCGGGGGTTTTTTTCCTACGAGCAGTACTTC
size: -
D: TRBD2
J: TRBJ2-7
V: TRBV11-2

CDR3: CASSRTLVIYEQYF
DNA: TGTGCCAGCAGCCGCACATTGGTGATTTACGAGCAGTACTTC
size: once
D: -
J: TRBJ2-7
V: TRBV7-2

CDR3: CASSVGLEGGYGYTF
DNA: TGTGCCAGCAGTGTCGGACTCGAGGGCGGCTATGGCTACACCTTC
size: -
D: -
J: TRBJ1-2
V: TRBV2

CDR3: CAVGTDTQYF
DNA: TGTGCCGTAGGCACAGATACGCAGTATTTT
size: few
D: -
J: TRBJ2-3
V: TRBV7-2

CDR3: CASSPSRGEQYF
DNA: TGTGCCAGCTCACCATCCCGGGGCGAGCAGTACTTC
size: -
D: -
J: TRBJ2-7
V: TRBV18

CDR3: CATSEISAYQETQYF
DNA: TGTGCCACCAGTGAAATTAGTGCGTACCAAGAGACCCAGTACTTC
size: -
D: -
J: TRBJ2-5
V: TRBV24-1

CDR3: CASSFYGSGGFSPLHF
DNA: TGTGCCAGCAGCTTTTACGGTTCAGGGGGCTTCTCACCCCTCCACTTT
size: -
D: TRBD1
J: TRBJ1-6
V: TRBV13

CDR3: CASSPGVGRQPQHF
DNA: TGTGCCAGCAGCCCGGGGGTCGGTCGACAGCCCCAGCATTTT
size: -
D: -
J: TRBJ1-5
V: TRBV6-5

CDR3: CASKGQLNTEAFF
DNA: TGTGCCAGCAAGGGACAGCTGAACACTGAAGCTTTCTTT
size: -
D: TRBD1
J: TRBJ1-1
V: TRBV25-1

CDR3: CASSVGVGASTDTQYF
DNA: TGTGCCAGCAGCGTAGGCGTGGGGGCTAGCACAGATACGCAGTATTTT
size: -
D: -
J: TRBJ2-3
V: TRBV9

CDR3: CASSQDQGLQETQYF
DNA: TGTGCCAGCAGCCAAGACCAGGGCCTACAAGAGACCCAGTACTTC
size: -
D: -
J: TRBJ2-5
V: TRBV14

CDR3: CASSVALLTSGGDEQFF
DNA: TGTGCCAGCAGCGTAGCCCTCTTGACTAGCGGGGGTGATGAGCAGTTCTTC
size: -
D: TRBD2
J: TRBJ2-1
V: TRBV9

CDR3: CASTSSVTDTQYF
DNA: TGCGCCAGCACATCTAGCGTCACAGATACGCAGTATTTT
size: -
D: -
J: TRBJ2-3
V: TRBV5-1

CDR3: CASSFPQGIQETQYF
DNA: TGTGCCAGCAGTTTCCCACAGGGGATCCAAGAGACCCAGTACTTC
size: -
D: TRBD1
J: TRBJ2-5
V: TRBV2

CDR3: CASSLDRGGAGELFF
DNA: TGTGCCAGCAGCTTAGATAGGGGGGGAGCCGGGGAGCTGTTTTTT
size: -
D: -
J: TRBJ2-2
V: TRBV11-2

CDR3: CASSPGFPGQLLTPGANVLTF
DNA: TGTGCCAGCAGCCCCGGTTTCCCCGGACAGCTACTAACCCCTGGGGCCAACGTCCTGACTTTC
size: -
D: -
J: TRBJ2-6
V: TRBV6-6

CDR3: CASSYSSVSSYEQYF
DNA: TGTGCCAGCAGTTACTCGAGCGTGAGCTCCTACGAGCAGTACTTC
size: once
D: -
J: TRBJ2-7
V: TRBV6-5

CDR3: CASSEWAPHRSGANVLTF
DNA: TGTGCCAGCAGTGAATGGGCCCCCCACCGCTCTGGGGCCAACGTCCTGACTTTC
size: -
D: -
J: TRBJ2-6
V: TRBV2

CDR3: CASSVVSGAYQETQYF
DNA: TGTGCCAGCAGCGTAGTCAGCGGAGCTTACCAAGAGACCCAGTACTTC
size: -
D: -
J: TRBJ2-5
V: TRBV9

CDR3: CASSVDRDSYEQYF
DNA: TGCGCCAGCAGCGTGGACAGGGACTCCTACGAGCAGTACTTC
size: few
D: TRBD1
J: TRBJ2-7
V: TRBV5-1

CDR3: CSVLTSGTGNTGELFF
DNA: TGCAGCGTACTGACTAGCGGCACAGGGAACACCGGGGAGCTGTTTTTT
size: -
D: TRBD2
J: TRBJ2-2
V: TRBV29-1

CDR3: CATSDPRTGNQPQHF
DNA: TGTGCCACCAGTGACCCCAGGACAGGCAATCAGCCCCAGCATTTT
size: -
D: -
J: TRBJ1-5
V: TRBV24-1

CDR3: CASSPSGMPTDTQYF
DNA: TGTGCCAGTAGCCCTTCCGGGATGCCCACAGATACGCAGTATTTT
size: -
D: -
J: TRBJ2-3
V: TRBV19

CDR3: CASSLGTSGLAKNIQYF
DNA: TGTGCCAGCTCACTCGGGACTAGCGGACTAGCCAAAAACATTCAGTACTTC
size: -
D: TRBD2
J: TRBJ2-4
V: TRBV18

CDR3: CSALGLAGDTGELFF
DNA: TGCAGCGCTCTGGGACTAGCGGGAGACACCGGGGAGCTGTTTTTT
size: -
D: TRBD2
J: TRBJ2-2
V: TRBV29-1

CDR3: CASSLSAGPNSPLHF
DNA: TGTGCCAGCAGTTTATCGGCAGGGCCTAATTCACCCCTCCACTTT
size: -
D: -
J: TRBJ1-6
V: TRBV27

CDR3: CASSESGSGAEAFF
DNA: TGCGCCAGCAGTGAGTCGGGGTCAGGGGCTGAAGCTTTCTTT
size: -
D: -
J: TRBJ1-1
V: TRBV10-1

CDR3: CASSQESASGHTGELFF
DNA: TGTGCCAGCAGCCAAGAAAGCGCTAGCGGGCACACCGGGGAGCTGTTTTTT
size: -
D: TRBD2
J: TRBJ2-2
V: TRBV4-2

CDR3: CASSPTGSNQPQHF
DNA: TGTGCCAGCAGCCCCACAGGGAGCAATCAGCCCCAGCATTTT
size: -
D: -
J: TRBJ1-5
V: TRBV7-2

CDR3: CASSLEIRFTDTQYF
DNA: TGTGCCAGCAGCCTTGAGATCCGATTCACAGATACGCAGTATTTT
size: -
D: -
J: TRBJ2-3
V: TRBV7-2

CDR3: CASSRDRTLNSYNEQFF
DNA: TGTGCCAGCAGTCGGGACAGGACCCTTAATTCCTACAATGAGCAGTTCTTC
size: -
D: TRBD1
J: TRBJ2-1
V: TRBV6-6

CDR3: CASSVGGGNNEQFF
DNA: TGTGCCAGCAGCGTCGGCGGAGGGAACAATGAGCAGTTCTTC
size: -
D: -
J: TRBJ2-1
V: TRBV9

CDR3: CASSIDSSSGNTIYF
DNA: TGTGCCAGCAGCATTGACAGTAGCTCTGGAAACACCATATATTTT
size: -
D: -
J: TRBJ1-3
V: TRBV27

CDR3: CASSYSPGTGGLYGYTF
DNA: TGTGCCAGCAGTTATTCACCCGGGACAGGGGGCCTCTATGGCTACACCTTC
size: -
D: TRBD1
J: TRBJ1-2
V: TRBV28

CDR3: CASSMRQSNNEKLFF
DNA: TGTGCCAGTAGTATGCGGCAGTCAAATAATGAAAAACTGTTTTTT
size: once
D: -
J: TRBJ1-4
V: TRBV19

CDR3: CAISSTDTQYF
DNA: TGTGCCATCAGTTCAACAGATACGCAGTATTTT
size: once
D: -
J: TRBJ2-3
V: TRBV10-3

CDR3: CASSLTGINSPLHF
DNA: TGTGCCAGCAGCTTGACAGGAATTAATTCACCCCTCCACTTT
size: -
D: -
J: TRBJ1-6
V: TRBV5-4

CDR3: CASRRDRDSPLHF
DNA: TGTGCCAGCAGACGCGACAGGGATTCACCCCTCCACTTT
size: -
D: TRBD1
J: TRBJ1-6
V: TRBV12-3/TRBV12-4

CDR3: CASSQQGYTEAFF
DNA: TGTGCCAGCAGTCAACAGGGGTATACTGAAGCTTTCTTT
size: -
D: TRBD1
J: TRBJ1-1
V: TRBV28

CDR3: CASSSPIGSEAFF
DNA: TGTGCCAGCAGCTCCCCCATTGGTAGTGAAGCTTTCTTT
size: -
D: -
J: TRBJ1-1
V: TRBV5-4

CDR3: CASATLGTGGGNEQFF
DNA: TGTGCCAGCGCGACTCTCGGGACAGGTGGGGGCAATGAGCAGTTCTTC
size: -
D: TRBD1
J: TRBJ2-1
V: TRBV18

CDR3: CASSPEAGGEDTQYF
DNA: TGTGCCAGCTCACCCGAAGCGGGAGGAGAGGATACGCAGTATTTT
size: -
D: TRBD2
J: TRBJ2-3
V: TRBV18

CDR3: CAWGGQGNTEAFF
DNA: TGTGCCTGGGGGGGACAGGGAAACACTGAAGCTTTCTTT
size: -
D: TRBD1
J: TRBJ1-1
V: TRBV30

CDR3: CASSLEGGQPQHF
DNA: TGTGCCAGCAGTTTGGAGGGAGGTCAGCCCCAGCATTTT
size: -
D: -
J: TRBJ1-5
V: TRBV12-3/TRBV12-4

CDR3: CASKYTPNTGELFF
DNA: TGTGCCAGCAAGTACACCCCGAACACCGGGGAGCTGTTTTTT
size: -
D: -
J: TRBJ2-2
V: TRBV6-5

CDR3: CASSLRQSTDTQYF
DNA: TGTGCCAGTAGTCTAAGACAATCCACAGATACGCAGTATTTT
size: -
D: -
J: TRBJ2-3
V: TRBV19

CDR3: CASSPTSGSPTDTQYF
DNA: TGTGCCAGCAGTCCCACTAGCGGGAGTCCCACAGATACGCAGTATTTT
size: -
D: TRBD2
J: TRBJ2-3
V: TRBV27